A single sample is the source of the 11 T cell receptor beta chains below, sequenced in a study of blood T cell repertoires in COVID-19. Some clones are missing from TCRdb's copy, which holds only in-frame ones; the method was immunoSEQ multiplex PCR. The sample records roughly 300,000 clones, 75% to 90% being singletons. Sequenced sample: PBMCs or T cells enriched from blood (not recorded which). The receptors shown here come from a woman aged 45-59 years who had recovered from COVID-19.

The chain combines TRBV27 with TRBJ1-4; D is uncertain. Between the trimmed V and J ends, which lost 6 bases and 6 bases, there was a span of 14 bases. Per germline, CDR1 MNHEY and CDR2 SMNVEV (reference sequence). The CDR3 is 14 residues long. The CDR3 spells CASRGDLRDEKLFF. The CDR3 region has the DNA TGTGCCAGCAGAGGAGATCTGAGGGATGAAAAACTGTTTTTT.

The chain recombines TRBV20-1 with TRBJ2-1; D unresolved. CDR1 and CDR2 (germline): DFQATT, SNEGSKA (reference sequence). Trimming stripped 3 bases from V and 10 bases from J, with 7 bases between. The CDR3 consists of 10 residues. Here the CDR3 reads CSASDLEQFF. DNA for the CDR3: TGCAGTGCTAGTGACCTAGAGCAGTTCTTC.

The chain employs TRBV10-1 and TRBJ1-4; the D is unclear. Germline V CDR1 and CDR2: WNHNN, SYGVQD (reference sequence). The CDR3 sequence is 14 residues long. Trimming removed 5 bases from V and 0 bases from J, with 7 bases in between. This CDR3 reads CASSKGATNEKLFF. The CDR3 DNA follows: TGCGCCAGCAGTAAGGGAGCAACTAATGAAAAACTGTTTTTT.

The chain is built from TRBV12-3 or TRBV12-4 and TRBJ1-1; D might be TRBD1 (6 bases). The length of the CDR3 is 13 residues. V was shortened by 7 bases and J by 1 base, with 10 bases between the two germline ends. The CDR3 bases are TGTGCCAGCACCACGGACAGGAACACTGAAGCTTTCTTT. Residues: CASTTDRNTEAFF.

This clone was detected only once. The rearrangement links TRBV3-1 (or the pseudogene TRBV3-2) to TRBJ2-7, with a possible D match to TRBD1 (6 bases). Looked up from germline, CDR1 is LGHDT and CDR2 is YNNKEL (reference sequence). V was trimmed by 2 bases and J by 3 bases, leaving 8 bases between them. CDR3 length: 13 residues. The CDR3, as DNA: TGTGCCAGCAGCCAAACCAGGGGCTACGAGCAGTACTTC. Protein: CASSQTRGYEQYF.

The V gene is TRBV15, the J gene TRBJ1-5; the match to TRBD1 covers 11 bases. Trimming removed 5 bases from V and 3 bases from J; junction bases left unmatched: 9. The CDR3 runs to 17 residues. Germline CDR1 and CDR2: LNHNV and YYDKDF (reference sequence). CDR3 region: CATSLGQGVGHNQPQHF. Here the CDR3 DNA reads TGTGCCACCAGCTTGGGACAGGGGGTCGGACACAATCAGCCCCAGCATTTT.

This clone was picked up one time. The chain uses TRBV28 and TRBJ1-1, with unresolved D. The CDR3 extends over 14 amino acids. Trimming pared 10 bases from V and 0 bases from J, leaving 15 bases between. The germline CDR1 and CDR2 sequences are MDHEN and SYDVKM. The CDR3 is CATLTGLMNTEAFF. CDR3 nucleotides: TGTGCCACCCTAACGGGATTGATGAACACTGAAGCTTTCTTT.

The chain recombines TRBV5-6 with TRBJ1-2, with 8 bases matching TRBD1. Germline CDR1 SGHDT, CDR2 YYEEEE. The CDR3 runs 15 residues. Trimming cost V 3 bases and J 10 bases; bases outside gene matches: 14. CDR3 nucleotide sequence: TGTGCCAGCAGCTCCGATCGGACAGGGAGGGTTTACTACACCTTC. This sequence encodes CASSSDRTGRVYYTF.

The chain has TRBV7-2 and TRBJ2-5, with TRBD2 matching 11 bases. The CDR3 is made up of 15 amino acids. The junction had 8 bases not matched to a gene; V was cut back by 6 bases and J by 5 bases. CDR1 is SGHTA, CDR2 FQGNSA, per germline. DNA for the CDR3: TGTGCCAGCAGGATAGCGGGGGGGTCTTGGGAGACCCAGTACTTC. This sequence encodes CASRIAGGSWETQYF.

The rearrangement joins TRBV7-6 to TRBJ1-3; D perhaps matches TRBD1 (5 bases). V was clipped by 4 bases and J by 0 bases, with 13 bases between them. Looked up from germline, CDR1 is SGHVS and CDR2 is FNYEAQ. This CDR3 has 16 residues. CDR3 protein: CASSSQGWGSGNTIYF. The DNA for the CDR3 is TGTGCCAGCAGCTCGCAGGGTTGGGGCTCTGGAAACACCATATATTTT. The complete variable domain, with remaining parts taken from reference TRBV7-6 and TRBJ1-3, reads GAGVSQSPRYKVTKRGQDVALRCDPISGHVSLYWYRQALGQGPEFLTYFNYEAQQDKSGLPNDRFSAERPEGSISTLTIQRTEQRDSAMYRCASSSQGWGSGNTIYFGEGSWLTVV.

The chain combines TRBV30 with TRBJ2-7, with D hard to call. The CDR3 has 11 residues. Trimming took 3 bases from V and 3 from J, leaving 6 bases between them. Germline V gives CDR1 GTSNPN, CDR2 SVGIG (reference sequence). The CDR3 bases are TGTGCCTGGAGCAGATACTACGAGCAGTACTTC. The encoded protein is CAWSRYYEQYF.